This paragraph covers one T cell receptor beta chain sequence. Its cognate antigen is unknown. This specimen comes from a study of identifying expanded T cells in peripheral blood. Study-level findings and limits: Roughly 2-week clone count variance significantly increased as total template count grew. Technical replicates showed around 1.3 changed clones; two weeks roughly 15; four weeks 19.

V was cut by 3 bases and J by 0 bases, with 12 bases left in between. There are 15 residues in the CDR3. The germline V gene encodes CDR1 SGHRS and CDR2 YFSETQ. Collection occurred without any documented infections or immune events in donors. Here immunoSEQ multiplex PCR was the method, and the copy in TCRdb shows in-frame clones only, minus some. Among roughly 100,000 clones listed, approximately 90% were seen once. This chain connects TRBV5-1 to TRBJ1-1; D possibly corresponds to TRBD1 (6 bases). The receptor was isolated from a person aged 18 to 70 in good health. The material sequenced was blood. CDR3 region: CASSSLGQMNTEAFF. As DNA, the CDR3 is TGCGCCAGCAGCTCCCTAGGACAGATGAACACTGAAGCTTTCTTT. The whole variable domain, filled in from reference TRBV5-1 and TRBJ1-1, reads KAGVTQTPRYLIKTRGQQVTLSCSPISGHRSVSWYQQTPGQGLQFLFEYFSETQRNKGNFPGRFSGRQFSNSRSEMNVSTLELGDSALYLCASSSLGQMNTEAFFGQGTRLTVV.